This T cell receptor (beta chain) comes out of a study of cytomegalovirus exposure and HLA in healthy donors. Study findings and constraints: Researchers left out some V segments, among them TRBV6-2 and TRBV6-3, as indistinguishable. An analysis done earlier found most TCR beta V segments productive about 87% or about 30% of the time. TCR beta sequences reportedly predicted most subjects' HLA-A and HLA-B alleles accurately.

The primer mix had 60 Vbeta and 13 Jbeta primers. The table came from immunoSEQ multiplex PCR; TCRdb's copy has only in-frame clones and leaves some out. The profile covers about 90,000 clones, with approximately 60% appearing a single time and 5.5% taken by the ten largest. This clone occurred a few times. Antigen unknown. Nominally healthy donors were sampled, though unrecorded immune exposures were likely. CDR3 length equals 14 residues. Trimming took off 1 base at V and 9 bases at J, with 13 bases between the two ends. The V gene's germline CDR1 is SEHNR and CDR2 FQNEAQ (reference sequence). Sequenced material: PBMCs. The J gene is TRBJ1-5, the V gene TRBV7-9; D unresolved. The origin of this receptor is a woman aged 30 to 39 in good health and CMV-seropositive. The CDR3 DNA reads as TGTGCCAGCAGCTTAGAGGGAGTGGGAGCGCCCCAGCATTTT. Residues: CASSLEGVGAPQHF.